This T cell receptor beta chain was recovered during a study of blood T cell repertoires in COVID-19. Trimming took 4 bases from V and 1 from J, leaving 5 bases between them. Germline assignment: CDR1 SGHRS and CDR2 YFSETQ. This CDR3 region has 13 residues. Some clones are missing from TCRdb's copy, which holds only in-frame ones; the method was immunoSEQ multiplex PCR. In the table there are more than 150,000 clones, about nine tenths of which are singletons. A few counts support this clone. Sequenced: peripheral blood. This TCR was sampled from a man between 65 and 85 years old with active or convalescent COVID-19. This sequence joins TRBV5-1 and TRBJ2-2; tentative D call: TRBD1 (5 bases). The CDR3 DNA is TGCGCCAGCAGCACAGGGAACACCGGGGAGCTGTTTTTT. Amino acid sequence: CASSTGNTGELFF.